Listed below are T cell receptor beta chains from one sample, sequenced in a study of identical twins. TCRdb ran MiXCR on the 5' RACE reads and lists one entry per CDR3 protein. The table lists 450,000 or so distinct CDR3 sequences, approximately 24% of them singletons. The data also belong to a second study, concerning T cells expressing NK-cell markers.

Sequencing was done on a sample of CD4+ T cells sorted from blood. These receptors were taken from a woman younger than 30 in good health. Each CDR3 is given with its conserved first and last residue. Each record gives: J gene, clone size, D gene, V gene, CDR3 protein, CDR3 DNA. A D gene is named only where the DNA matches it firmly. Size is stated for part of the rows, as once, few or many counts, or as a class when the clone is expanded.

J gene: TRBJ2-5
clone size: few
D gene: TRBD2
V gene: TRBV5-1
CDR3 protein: CASSLTPLAGDIQETQYF
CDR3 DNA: TGCGCCAGCAGCTTGACGCCGTTGGCGGGGGATATCCAAGAGACCCAGTACTTC

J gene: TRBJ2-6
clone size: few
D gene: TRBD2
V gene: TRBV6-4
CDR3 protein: CASSRTSGGAGANVLTF
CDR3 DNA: TGTGCCAGCAGTCGGACTAGCGGGGGTGCTGGGGCCAACGTCCTGACTTTC

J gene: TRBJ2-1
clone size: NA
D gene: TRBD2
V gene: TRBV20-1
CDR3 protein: CSALAGGKKEQFF
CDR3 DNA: TGCAGTGCCCTAGCGGGAGGGAAGAAGGAGCAGTTCTTC

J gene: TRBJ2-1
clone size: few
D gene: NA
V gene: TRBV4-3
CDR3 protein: CASSQAHRAGDEQFF
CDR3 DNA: TGCGCCAGCAGCCAAGCACACAGGGCGGGGGATGAGCAGTTCTTC

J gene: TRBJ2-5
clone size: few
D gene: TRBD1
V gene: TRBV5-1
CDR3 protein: CASSGVGQGIGETQYF
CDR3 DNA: TGCGCCAGCAGCGGGGTGGGACAGGGGATCGGAGAGACCCAGTACTTC

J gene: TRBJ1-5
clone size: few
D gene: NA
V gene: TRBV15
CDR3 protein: CATSRDNLGEKPQHF
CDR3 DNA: TGTGCCACCAGCAGAGACAACCTAGGAGAAAAGCCCCAGCATTTT

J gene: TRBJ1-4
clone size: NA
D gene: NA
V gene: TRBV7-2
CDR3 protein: CASSLAHIATNEKLFF
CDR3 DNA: TGTGCCAGCAGCCTAGCTCATATTGCAACTAATGAAAAACTGTTTTTT

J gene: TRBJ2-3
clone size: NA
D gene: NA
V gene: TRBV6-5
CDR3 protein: CASSSRLGGDTQYF
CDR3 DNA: TGTGCCAGCAGTTCCCGCTTAGGTGGGGATACGCAGTATTTT

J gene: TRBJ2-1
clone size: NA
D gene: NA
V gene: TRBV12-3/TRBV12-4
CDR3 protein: CASSYSHRLARRWFF
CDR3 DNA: TGTGCCAGCAGTTATTCTCATCGACTCGCCCGTCGTTGGTTCTTC

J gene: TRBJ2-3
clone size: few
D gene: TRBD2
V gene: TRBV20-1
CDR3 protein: CSALLAGASASTDTQYF
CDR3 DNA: TGCAGTGCCCTTCTAGCGGGAGCATCCGCTAGCACAGATACGCAGTATTTT

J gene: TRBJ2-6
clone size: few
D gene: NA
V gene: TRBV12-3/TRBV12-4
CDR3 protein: CASTPDRRWVGEANVLTF
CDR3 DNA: TGTGCCAGCACCCCCGACCGACGTTGGGTTGGAGAGGCCAACGTCCTGACTTTC

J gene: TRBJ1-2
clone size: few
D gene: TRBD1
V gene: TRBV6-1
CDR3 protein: CATFRDRGYGYTF
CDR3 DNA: TGTGCCACCTTTCGGGACAGGGGGTATGGCTACACCTTC

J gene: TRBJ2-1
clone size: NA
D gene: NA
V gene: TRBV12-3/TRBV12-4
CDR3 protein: CATGGGGPSYNEQFF
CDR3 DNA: TGTGCCACCGGGGGCGGAGGGCCCTCCTACAATGAGCAGTTCTTC

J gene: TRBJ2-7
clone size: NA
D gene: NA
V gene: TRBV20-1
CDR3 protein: CSARRDNYEQYF
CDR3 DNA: TGCAGTGCTAGACGGGACAACTACGAGCAGTACTTC

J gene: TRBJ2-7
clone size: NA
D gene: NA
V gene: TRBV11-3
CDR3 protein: CASSFRAHLYEQYF
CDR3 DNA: TGTGCCAGCAGCTTCCGGGCTCACCTCTACGAGCAGTACTTC

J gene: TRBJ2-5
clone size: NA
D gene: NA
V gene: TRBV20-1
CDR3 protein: CSARGGAAVRETQYF
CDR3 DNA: TGCAGTGCTAGAGGAGGAGCCGCAGTGCGAGAGACCCAGTACTTC

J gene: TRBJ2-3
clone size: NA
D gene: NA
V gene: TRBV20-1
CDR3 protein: CSAGRGATQYF
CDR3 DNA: TGCAGTGCGGGTAGGGGGGCGACGCAGTATTTT

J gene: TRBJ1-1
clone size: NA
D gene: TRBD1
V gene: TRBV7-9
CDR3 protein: CASSDRTGGNAEAFF
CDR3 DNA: TGTGCCAGCAGCGACAGGACAGGGGGCAATGCTGAAGCTTTCTTT

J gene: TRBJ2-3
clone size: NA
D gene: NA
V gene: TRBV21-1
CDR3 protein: CASSNDRVPDTQYF
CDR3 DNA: TGTGCCAGCAGCAACGACAGGGTGCCAGATACGCAGTATTTT

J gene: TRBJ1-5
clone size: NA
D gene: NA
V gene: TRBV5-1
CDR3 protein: CASSLGSGNQPQHF
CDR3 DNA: TGCGCCAGCAGCTTGGGGTCTGGTAATCAGCCCCAGCATTTT

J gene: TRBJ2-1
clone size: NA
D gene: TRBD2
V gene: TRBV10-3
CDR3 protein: CAIKVGLAGSNEQFF
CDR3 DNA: TGTGCCATCAAGGTAGGCCTAGCGGGAAGCAATGAGCAGTTCTTC

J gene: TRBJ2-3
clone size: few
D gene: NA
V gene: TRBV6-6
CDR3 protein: CASSPGPDTQYF
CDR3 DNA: TGTGCCAGCAGTCCGGGCCCAGATACGCAGTATTTT

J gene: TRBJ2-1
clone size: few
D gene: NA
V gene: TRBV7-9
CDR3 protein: CASSPDWNEQFF
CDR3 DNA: TGTGCCAGCAGCCCGGACTGGAATGAGCAGTTCTTC

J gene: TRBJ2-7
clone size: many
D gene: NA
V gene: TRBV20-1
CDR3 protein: CSARSPQGATYEQYF
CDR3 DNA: TGCAGTGCTAGAAGCCCACAGGGTGCTACCTACGAGCAGTACTTC

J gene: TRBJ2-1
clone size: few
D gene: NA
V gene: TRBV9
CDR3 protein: CASSPRDWGGGEQFF
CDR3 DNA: TGTGCCAGCAGCCCCCGGGACTGGGGCGGCGGTGAGCAGTTCTTC

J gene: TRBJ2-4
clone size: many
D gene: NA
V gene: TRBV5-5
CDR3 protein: CASSSRGREAKNIQYF
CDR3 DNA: TGTGCCAGCAGCTCCAGGGGGCGGGAGGCCAAAAACATTCAGTACTTC

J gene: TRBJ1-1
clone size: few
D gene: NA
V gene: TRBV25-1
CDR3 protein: CASSGLRTEAFF
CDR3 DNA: TGTGCCAGCAGCGGCTTACGTACTGAAGCTTTCTTT

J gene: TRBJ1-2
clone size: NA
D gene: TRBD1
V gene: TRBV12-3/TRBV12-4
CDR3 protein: CASGDRGVGYTF
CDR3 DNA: TGTGCCAGCGGGGACAGGGGCGTTGGCTACACCTTC

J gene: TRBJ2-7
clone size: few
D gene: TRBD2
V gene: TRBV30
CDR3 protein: CAWSGRAGFYEQYF
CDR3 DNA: TGTGCCTGGAGTGGTCGAGCGGGATTCTACGAGCAGTACTTC

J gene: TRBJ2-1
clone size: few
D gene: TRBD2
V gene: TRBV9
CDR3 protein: CASSVEAGTSGNEQFF
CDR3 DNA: TGTGCCAGCAGCGTAGAGGCTGGGACTAGCGGCAATGAGCAGTTCTTC

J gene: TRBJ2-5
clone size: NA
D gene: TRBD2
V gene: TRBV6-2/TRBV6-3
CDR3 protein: CASSSWTSGSQETQYF
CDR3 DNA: TGTGCCAGCAGTTCGTGGACTAGCGGGTCCCAAGAGACCCAGTACTTC

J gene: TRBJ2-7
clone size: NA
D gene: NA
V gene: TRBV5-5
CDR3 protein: CASSLGLGGRIYEQYF
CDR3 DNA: TGTGCCAGCAGCTTGGGGCTCGGGGGACGGATCTACGAGCAGTACTTC

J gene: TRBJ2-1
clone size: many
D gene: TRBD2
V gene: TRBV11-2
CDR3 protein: CASSLGGGYNEQFF
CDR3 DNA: TGTGCCAGCAGCCTGGGGGGGGGTTACAATGAGCAGTTCTTC

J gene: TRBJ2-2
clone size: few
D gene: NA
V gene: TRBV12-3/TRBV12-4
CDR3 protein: CASSAGTPARELFF
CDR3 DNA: TGTGCCAGCAGCGCCGGGACACCGGCCCGGGAGCTGTTTTTT

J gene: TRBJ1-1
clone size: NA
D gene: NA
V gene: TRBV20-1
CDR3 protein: CSARVLAGEAFF
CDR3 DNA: TGCAGTGCTAGAGTTCTGGCAGGTGAAGCTTTCTTT

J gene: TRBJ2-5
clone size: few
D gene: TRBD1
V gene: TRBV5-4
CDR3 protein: CASSLATGDETQYF
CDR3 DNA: TGTGCCAGCAGCTTGGCTACAGGGGATGAGACCCAGTACTTC

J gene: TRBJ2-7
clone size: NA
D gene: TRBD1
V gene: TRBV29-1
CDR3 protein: CSVGPTTGAYEQYF
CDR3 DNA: TGCAGCGTCGGACCTACGACAGGGGCCTACGAGCAGTACTTC

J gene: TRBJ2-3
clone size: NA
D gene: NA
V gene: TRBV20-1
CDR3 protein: CSANKVDSPSTDTQYF
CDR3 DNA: TGCAGTGCTAATAAAGTGGATAGCCCTAGCACAGATACGCAGTATTTT

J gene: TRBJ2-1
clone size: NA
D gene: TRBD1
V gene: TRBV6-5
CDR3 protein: CASSYQGAREGEQFF
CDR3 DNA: TGTGCCAGCAGTTACCAGGGGGCGAGGGAAGGCGAGCAGTTCTTC

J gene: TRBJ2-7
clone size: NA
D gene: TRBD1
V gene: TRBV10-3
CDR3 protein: CAISHRDSHEQYF
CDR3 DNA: TGTGCCATCAGCCACCGGGACAGCCACGAGCAGTACTTC

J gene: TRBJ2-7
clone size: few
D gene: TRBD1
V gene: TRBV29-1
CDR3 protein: CSVEGTGREQYF
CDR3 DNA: TGCAGCGTTGAAGGGACAGGGCGGGAGCAGTACTTC

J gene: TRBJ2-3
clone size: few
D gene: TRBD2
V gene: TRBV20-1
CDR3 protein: CSARDPGLVRDTQYF
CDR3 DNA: TGCAGTGCTAGAGATCCGGGACTAGTCCGAGATACGCAGTATTTT

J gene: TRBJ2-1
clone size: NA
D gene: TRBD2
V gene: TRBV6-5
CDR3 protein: CASSYTSQRENNEQFF
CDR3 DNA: TGTGCCAGCAGTTACACTTCTCAGCGGGAGAACAATGAGCAGTTCTTC

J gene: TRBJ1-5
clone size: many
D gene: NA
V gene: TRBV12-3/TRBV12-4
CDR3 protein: CASSLNSNQPQHF
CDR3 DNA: TGTGCCAGCAGTTTAAATAGCAATCAGCCCCAGCATTTT

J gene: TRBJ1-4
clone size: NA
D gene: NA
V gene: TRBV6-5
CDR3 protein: CASSYSKAEKLFF
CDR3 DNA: TGTGCCAGCAGTTACTCGAAGGCTGAAAAACTGTTTTTT

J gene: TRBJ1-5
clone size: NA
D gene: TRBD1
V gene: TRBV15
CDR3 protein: CATSLTGTGGEPQHF
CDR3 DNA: TGTGCCACCAGCCTCACCGGGACAGGGGGAGAGCCCCAGCATTTT

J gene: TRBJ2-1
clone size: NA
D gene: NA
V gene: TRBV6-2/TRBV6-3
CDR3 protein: CASSWGVTYNEQFF
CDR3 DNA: TGTGCCAGCAGTTGGGGGGTTACCTACAATGAGCAGTTCTTC

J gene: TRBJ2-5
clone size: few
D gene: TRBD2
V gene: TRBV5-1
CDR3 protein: CASSVPGLARTQYF
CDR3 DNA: TGCGCCAGCAGCGTACCGGGACTAGCTCGGACCCAGTACTTC

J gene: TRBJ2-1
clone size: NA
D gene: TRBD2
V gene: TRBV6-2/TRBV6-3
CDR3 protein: CASSSGTSGSLRNEQFF
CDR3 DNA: TGTGCCAGCAGCTCCGGGACTAGCGGGAGTTTGCGCAATGAGCAGTTCTTC

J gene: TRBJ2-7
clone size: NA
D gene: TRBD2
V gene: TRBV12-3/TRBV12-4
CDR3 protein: CASSPPTGLAVYEQYF
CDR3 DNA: TGTGCCAGCAGCCCGCCTACGGGACTAGCGGTCTACGAGCAGTACTTC

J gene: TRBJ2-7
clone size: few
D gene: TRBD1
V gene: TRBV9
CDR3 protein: CASSVTGTGVYEQYF
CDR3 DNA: TGTGCCAGCAGCGTAACCGGGACAGGGGTGTACGAGCAGTACTTC

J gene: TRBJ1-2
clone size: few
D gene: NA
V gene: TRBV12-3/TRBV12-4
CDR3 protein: CASSYGVVDYGYTF
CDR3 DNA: TGTGCCAGCAGTTATGGAGTAGTCGACTATGGCTACACCTTC

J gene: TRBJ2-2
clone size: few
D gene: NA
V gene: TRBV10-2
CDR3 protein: CASTRQVPGELFF
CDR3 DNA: TGCGCCAGCACTAGACAGGTTCCCGGGGAGCTGTTTTTT

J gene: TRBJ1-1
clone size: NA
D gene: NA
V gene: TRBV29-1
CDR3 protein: CSVTGQVNTEAFF
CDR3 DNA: TGCAGCGTTACGGGACAAGTGAACACTGAAGCTTTCTTT